Listed here are 2 T cell receptor beta chains from one sample, sequenced in a study of OX40 agonist ivuxolimab in advanced cancers. Assay: immunoSEQ multiplex PCR; the TCRdb copy retains only in-frame clones and omits some. The sample yields about 77,000 clones, roughly 90% seen once. The sample here was CD4+ or CD8+ T cells sorted from blood, taken in a trial of the OX40 agonist ivuxolimab. These receptors were taken from an adult with an advanced solid tumor such as melanoma, head and neck, liver or kidney cancer.

This clone was counted a single time. The chain employs TRBV14 and TRBJ2-7, with 9 bases identical to TRBD1. This CDR3 spans 15 amino acids. V shed 4 bases and J 0 bases; nucleotides not matched to a gene: 4. From germline, CDR1 is SGHDN and CDR2 FVKESK. The CDR3 DNA reads as TGTGCCAGCAGCCCCTTGACAGGGGGCTCCTACGAGCAGTACTTC. This encodes CASSPLTGGSYEQYF.

The genes are TRBV4-1 and TRBJ2-3; a weak D match, TRBD1 (8 bases). This CDR3 has 15 amino acids. Germline CDR1 MGHRA, CDR2 YSYEKL. V gave up 4 bases and J gave up 3 bases, with 14 bases separating them. CDR3 region: CASSLTGGETDTQYF. The CDR3 nucleotides read TGCGCCAGCAGCCTTACAGGGGGGGAGACAGATACGCAGTATTTT.